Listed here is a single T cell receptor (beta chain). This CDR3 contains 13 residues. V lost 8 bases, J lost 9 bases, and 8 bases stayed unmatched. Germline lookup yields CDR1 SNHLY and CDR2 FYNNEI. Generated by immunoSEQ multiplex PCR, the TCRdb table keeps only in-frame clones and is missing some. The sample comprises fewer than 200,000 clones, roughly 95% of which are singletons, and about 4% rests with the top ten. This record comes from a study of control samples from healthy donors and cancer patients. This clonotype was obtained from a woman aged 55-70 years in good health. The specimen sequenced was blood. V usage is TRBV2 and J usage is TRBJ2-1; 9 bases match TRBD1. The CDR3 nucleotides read TGTGCCAGCGGCCGGGACAGGGATGTTGAGCAGTTCTTC. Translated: CASGRDRDVEQFF.